One and the same sample provided the 22 T cell receptor beta chains below, sequenced in a study of blood T cell repertoires in COVID-19. Repertoires were generated with immunoSEQ multiplex PCR, while TCRdb's copy carries only in-frame clones and drops some. Of approximately 250,000 clones in the sample, 84% were seen once. Sequencing was carried out using PBMCs or T cells enriched from blood (not recorded which). Receptors originate from a man aged 25-40 years with acute COVID-19.

The rearrangement joins TRBV14 to TRBJ1-5; maybe TRBD1 (5 bases). The CDR3 loop spans 14 amino acids. V was pared by 3 bases and J by 6 bases, with 12 bases between. Germline V gene lookup returns CDR1 SGHDN and CDR2 FVKESK. The CDR3 protein is CASSQSGTGQPQHF. The CDR3 bases are TGTGCCAGCAGCCAGAGTGGGACTGGTCAGCCCCAGCATTTT. Looking up the rest from reference TRBV14 and TRBJ1-5 gives the full variable domain: EAGVTQFPSHSVIEKGQTVTLRCDPISGHDNLYWYRRVMGKEIKFLLHFVKESKQDESGMPNNRFLAERTGGTYSTLKVQPAELEDSGVYFCASSQSGTGQPQHFGDGTRLSIL.

The rearrangement links TRBV5-4 to TRBJ2-6, with 7 bases fitting TRBD1. V was pared by 4 bases and J by 2 bases, with 6 bases of the junction left unmatched. From germline, CDR1 is SGHNT and CDR2 YYREEE (reference sequence). The CDR3 consists of 16 residues. The CDR3 bases are TGTGCCAGCAGCACCGGAGACAGGGCTGGGGCCAACGTCCTGACTTTC. This gives the protein CASSTGDRAGANVLTF. Looking up the rest from reference TRBV5-4 and TRBJ2-6 gives the full variable domain: ETGVTQSPTHLIKTRGQQVTLRCSSQSGHNTVSWYQQALGQGPQFIFQYYREEENGRGNFPPRFSGLQFPNYSSELNVNALELDDSALYLCASSTGDRAGANVLTFGAGSRLTVL.

The rearrangement uses TRBV11-2 and TRBJ1-2, with D unresolved. This CDR3 has 15 amino acids. Between the trimmed V and J ends, which lost 0 bases and 8 bases, there was a span of 16 bases. The V gene's germline CDR1 is SGHAT and CDR2 FQNNGV. The DNA for the CDR3 is TGTGCCAGCAGCTTAGATCTCACCCTGAGTAGCGGCTACACCTTC. It yields the protein CASSLDLTLSSGYTF.

A word on this clone: Other DNA sequences from this sample encode an identical CDR3 as well. The chain carries TRBV3-1 (or the pseudogene TRBV3-2) and TRBJ2-3, with 9 bases that match TRBD2. V was pared by 3 bases and J by 3 bases, with 1 base of the junction left unmatched. The CDR3 is 14 amino acids. Germline CDR1 reads LGHDT; CDR2 reads YNNKEL (reference sequence). CDR3 bases: TGTGCCAGCAGCCAGGGACTAGCAACAGATACGCAGTATTTT. Residues: CASSQGLATDTQYF.

The V gene is TRBV6-5, the J gene TRBJ1-2; a weak D match, TRBD1 (6 bases). The CDR3 is made up of 11 amino acids. V gave up 10 bases and J gave up 5 bases, with 11 bases separating them. Germline V gives CDR1 MNHEY, CDR2 SVGAGI. The CDR3 protein is CAISDSYGYTF. The CDR3, as DNA: TGTGCCATTTCGGACAGTTATGGCTACACCTTC.

V gene TRBV7-8 combines with J gene TRBJ2-2; possible D gene TRBD1, 6 bases. V dropped 5 bases and J dropped 2 bases, with 12 bases sitting between them. Per germline, CDR1 SGHVS and CDR2 FQNEAQ. This CDR3 contains 15 residues. CDR3 DNA sequence: TGTGCCAGCAGCCTGCGGACAGATAACACCGGGGAGCTGTTTTTT. It codes for CASSLRTDNTGELFF.

V is TRBV7-2 and J is TRBJ1-2; 8 positions match TRBD1. J was trimmed by 7 bases and V by 6 bases; bases with no gene match: 19. This CDR3 is built from 17 residues. Germline V CDR1 and CDR2: SGHTA, FQGNSA. This CDR3 reads CASRPIREGQGKSGYTF. The CDR3 DNA reads TGTGCCAGCAGACCCATTAGGGAAGGACAGGGCAAATCTGGCTACACCTTC.

The chain has TRBV18 and TRBJ1-3; perhaps TRBD1 as D (5 bases). The CDR3 spans 17 residues. V dropped 2 bases and J dropped 2 bases, with 16 bases sitting between them. Per germline, CDR1 KGHSH and CDR2 LQKENI. The CDR3 DNA reads as TGTGCCAGCTCACCATTGGGGCAGGCTTTACCTGGAAACACCATATATTTT. Protein: CASSPLGQALPGNTIYF.

The chain is built from TRBV27 and TRBJ2-3, with 7 positions matching TRBD2. The CDR3 spans 15 residues. V lost 7 bases, J lost 9 bases, and 16 bases stayed unmatched. CDR1 MNHEY and CDR2 SMNVEV come from the germline V gene (reference sequence). The CDR3 coding sequence is TGTGCCAGCACCTGGGGGGGGACCCCCCCGGGGACGCAGTATTTT. The encoded protein is CASTWGGTPPGTQYF.

This clone was counted between two and nine times. The V gene is TRBV5-4, the J gene TRBJ2-1, with a weak D call TRBD2 (6 bases). Trimming took off 0 bases at V and 7 bases at J, with 17 bases between the two ends. CDR1 and CDR2 (germline): SGHNT, YYREEE (reference sequence). This CDR3 is built from 16 residues. As DNA, the CDR3 is TGTGCCAGCAGCTTGGCTGGTCGGGAGAAAAAGAATGAGCAGTTCTTC. Its protein product is CASSLAGREKKNEQFF.

The CDR3 nucleotides are TGCGCCAGCAGTGAAAGCACCAATGGCTACACCTTC. Encoded protein: CASSESTNGYTF. This chain links TRBV5-1 with TRBJ1-2; D not certain. Germline CDR1 is SGHRS and CDR2 is YFSETQ. The CDR3 spans 12 residues. V lost 5 bases, J lost 6 bases, and 11 bases lay in between.

This sequence joins TRBV29-1 and TRBJ2-2, with D unclear. This CDR3 spans 15 amino acids. Germline V gene data show CDR1 as SQVTM and CDR2 as ANQGSEA. Trimming removed 5 bases from V and 0 bases from J, with 13 bases in between. The CDR3, as DNA: TGCAGCGTTACCAACTCGTTCGCGAACACCGGGGAGCTGTTTTTT. Its protein product is CSVTNSFANTGELFF.

This chain connects TRBV7-6 to TRBJ2-3, with 12 positions matching TRBD1. Trimming took 4 bases from V and 7 from J; bases not matched to a gene: 3. Germline V gene sequence: CDR1 SGHVS, CDR2 FNYEAQ. This CDR3 contains 14 residues. CDR3 loop: CASSSGQGANTQYF. For the CDR3, the DNA is TGTGCCAGCAGCTCGGGACAGGGGGCAAATACGCAGTATTTT.

This clone was seen a few times. V usage is TRBV20-1 and J usage is TRBJ2-5; 7 bases match TRBD1. The V segment lost 5 bases and the J segment 5 bases; nucleotides outside the gene matches: 11. This CDR3 is 14 amino acids long. Germline values: CDR1 DFQATT, CDR2 SNEGSKA (reference sequence). The CDR3 region has the DNA TGCAGTGCTTGTGACAGGGTGGGTTCCGAGACCCAGTACTTC. Its translation is CSACDRVGSETQYF.

Only a few counts were recorded for this clone. The J gene is TRBJ1-1, the V gene TRBV7-9; 9 bases are shared with TRBD1. The CDR3 spans 15 residues. The junction had 6 bases not matched to a gene; V was cut back by 5 bases and J by 2 bases. Germline V gene sequence: CDR1 SEHNR, CDR2 FQNEAQ (reference sequence). CDR3 coding DNA: TGTGCCAGCAGCCCTAACAGGGGGCGAAACACTGAAGCTTTCTTT. Protein sequence: CASSPNRGRNTEAFF.

As to this clone: The sample has other DNA sequences that encode this CDR3 too. The V and J genes are TRBV29-1 and TRBJ1-1; D is unclear. Deletions cut 4 bases from V and 3 bases from J, with 3 bases between. CDR3 length equals 10 residues. Germline assignment: CDR1 SQVTM and CDR2 ANQGSEA. The CDR3 region is CSVVYTEAFF. CDR3 nucleotide sequence: TGCAGCGTTGTCTACACTGAAGCTTTCTTT.

The rearrangement joins TRBV24-1 to TRBJ2-7, with a weak D call TRBD1 (6 bases). The CDR3 has 16 residues. The germline V gene has CDR1 KGHDR and CDR2 SFDVKD. V lost 3 bases to trimming and J lost 2 bases, with 16 bases between them. DNA of the CDR3: TGTGCCACCAGTGATGCCCATGGGACAAGGGCCTACGAGCAGTACGTC. The encoded protein is CATSDAHGTRAYEQYV.

This chain connects TRBV27 to TRBJ2-2; 8 nucleotides match TRBD1. Germline CDR1 is MNHEY and CDR2 is SMNVEV (reference sequence). This CDR3 is built from 16 residues. Germline trimming cut 4 bases from V and 1 base from J; bases unmatched to any gene: 5. For the CDR3, the DNA is TGTGCCAGCAGTTCGACCGGGACAGGGAACACCGGGGAGCTGTTTTTT. It yields the protein CASSSTGTGNTGELFF.

The CDR3 reads CASSQGLAGGPTDTQYF. The CDR3 region has the DNA TGTGCCAGCAGCCAAGGACTAGCGGGGGGGCCTACAGATACGCAGTATTTT. This chain connects TRBV3-1 (or the pseudogene TRBV3-2) to TRBJ2-3, with 14 bases identical to TRBD2. CDR3 length: 17 amino acids. Germline V gene lookup returns CDR1 LGHDT and CDR2 YNNKEL (reference sequence). V lost 1 base to trimming and J lost 3 bases; unmatched junction nucleotides: 3.

The genes are TRBV4-1 and TRBJ1-5, with a tentative D call TRBD1 (5 bases). CDR3 length: 17 residues. V lost 2 bases and J lost 0, with 14 bases in between. The germline CDR1 and CDR2 sequences are MGHRA and YSYEKL. Here the CDR3 reads CASSQPPGGSSNQPQHF. Here the CDR3 DNA reads TGCGCCAGCAGCCAACCTCCCGGGGGAAGTAGCAATCAGCCCCAGCATTTT.

CDR3 sequence: CASSLAGGTGTDTQYF. For the CDR3, the DNA is TGTGCCAGCAGCTTAGCGGGGGGAACGGGCACAGATACGCAGTATTTT. The chain uses TRBV11-2 and TRBJ2-3; 7 nucleotides agree with TRBD2. Germline V gene lookup returns CDR1 SGHAT and CDR2 FQNNGV. The V segment lost 1 base and the J segment 1 base; nucleotides outside the gene matches: 5. The CDR3 runs 16 residues.

The chain couples TRBV20-1 to TRBJ1-6; the D is unclear. Germline V gene sequence: CDR1 DFQATT, CDR2 SNEGSKA (reference sequence). The CDR3 is 15 residues long. V was shortened by 3 bases and J by 5 bases, with 14 bases between the two germline ends. The CDR3, as DNA: TGCAGTGCTAGTGCGGGGTCACCGAATAATTCACCCCTCCACTTT. Translated: CSASAGSPNNSPLHF.